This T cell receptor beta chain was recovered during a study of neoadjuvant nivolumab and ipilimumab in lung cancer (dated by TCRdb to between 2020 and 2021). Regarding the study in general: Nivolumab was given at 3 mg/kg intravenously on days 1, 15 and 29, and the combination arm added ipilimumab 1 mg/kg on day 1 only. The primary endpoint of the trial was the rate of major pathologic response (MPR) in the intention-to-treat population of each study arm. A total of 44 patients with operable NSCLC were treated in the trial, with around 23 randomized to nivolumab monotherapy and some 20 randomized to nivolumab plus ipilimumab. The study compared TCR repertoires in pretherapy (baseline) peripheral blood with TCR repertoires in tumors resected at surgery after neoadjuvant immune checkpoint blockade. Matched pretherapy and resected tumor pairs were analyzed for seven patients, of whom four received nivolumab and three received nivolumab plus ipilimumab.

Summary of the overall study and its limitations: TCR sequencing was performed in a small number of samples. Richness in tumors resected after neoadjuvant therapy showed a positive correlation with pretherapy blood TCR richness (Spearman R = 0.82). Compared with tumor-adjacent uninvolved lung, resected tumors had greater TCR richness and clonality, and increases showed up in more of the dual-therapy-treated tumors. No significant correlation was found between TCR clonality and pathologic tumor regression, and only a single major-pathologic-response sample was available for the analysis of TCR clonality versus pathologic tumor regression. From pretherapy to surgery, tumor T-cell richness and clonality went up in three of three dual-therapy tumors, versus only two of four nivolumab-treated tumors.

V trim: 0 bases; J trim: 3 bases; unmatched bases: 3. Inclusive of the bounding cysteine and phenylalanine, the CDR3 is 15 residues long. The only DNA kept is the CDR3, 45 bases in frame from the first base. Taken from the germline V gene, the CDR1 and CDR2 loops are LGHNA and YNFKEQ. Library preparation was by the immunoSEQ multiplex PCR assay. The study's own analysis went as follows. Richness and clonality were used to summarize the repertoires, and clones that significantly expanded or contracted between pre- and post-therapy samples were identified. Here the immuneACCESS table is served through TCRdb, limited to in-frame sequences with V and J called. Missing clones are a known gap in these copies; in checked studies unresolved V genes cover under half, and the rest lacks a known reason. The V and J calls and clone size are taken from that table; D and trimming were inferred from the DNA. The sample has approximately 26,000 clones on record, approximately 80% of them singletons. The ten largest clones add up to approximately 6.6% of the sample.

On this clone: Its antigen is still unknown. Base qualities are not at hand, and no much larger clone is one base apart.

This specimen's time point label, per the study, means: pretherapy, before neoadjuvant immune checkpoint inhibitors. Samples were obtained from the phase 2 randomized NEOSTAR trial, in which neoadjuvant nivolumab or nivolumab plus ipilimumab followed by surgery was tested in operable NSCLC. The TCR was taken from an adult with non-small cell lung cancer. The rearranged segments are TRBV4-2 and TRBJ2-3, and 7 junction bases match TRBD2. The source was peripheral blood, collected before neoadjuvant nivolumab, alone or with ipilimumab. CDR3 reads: CASSQDGGGTDTQYF. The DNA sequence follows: TGTGCCAGCAGCCAAGATGGGGGGGGGACAGATACGCAGTATTTT.